The clone carrying this TCR beta chain was detected only a few times. This sample was included in a study of beta chain features in type 1 diabetes. Reverse transcription of all isolated RNA meant that expressed TCRB transcripts were sequenced. Using immunoSEQ multiplex PCR, the repertoire was profiled, and TCRdb retains in-frame clones only, with some absent. The profile covers some 410,000 clones, with roughly 14% appearing a single time and roughly 0.035% taken by the ten largest. This receptor was obtained from a man younger than 45 in good health. The sequenced material came from naive CD4+ T cells from blood.

The DNA for the CDR3 is TGTGCCAGCAGATCGACAGGTTTCCACGAGCAGTACTTC. Residues: CASRSTGFHEQYF. This chain connects TRBV6-5 to TRBJ2-7; perhaps TRBD1 as D (6 bases). In germline, CDR1 is MNHEY, CDR2 SVGAGI. V was shortened by 6 bases and J by 5 bases, with 14 bases between the two germline ends. CDR3 length: 13 residues.